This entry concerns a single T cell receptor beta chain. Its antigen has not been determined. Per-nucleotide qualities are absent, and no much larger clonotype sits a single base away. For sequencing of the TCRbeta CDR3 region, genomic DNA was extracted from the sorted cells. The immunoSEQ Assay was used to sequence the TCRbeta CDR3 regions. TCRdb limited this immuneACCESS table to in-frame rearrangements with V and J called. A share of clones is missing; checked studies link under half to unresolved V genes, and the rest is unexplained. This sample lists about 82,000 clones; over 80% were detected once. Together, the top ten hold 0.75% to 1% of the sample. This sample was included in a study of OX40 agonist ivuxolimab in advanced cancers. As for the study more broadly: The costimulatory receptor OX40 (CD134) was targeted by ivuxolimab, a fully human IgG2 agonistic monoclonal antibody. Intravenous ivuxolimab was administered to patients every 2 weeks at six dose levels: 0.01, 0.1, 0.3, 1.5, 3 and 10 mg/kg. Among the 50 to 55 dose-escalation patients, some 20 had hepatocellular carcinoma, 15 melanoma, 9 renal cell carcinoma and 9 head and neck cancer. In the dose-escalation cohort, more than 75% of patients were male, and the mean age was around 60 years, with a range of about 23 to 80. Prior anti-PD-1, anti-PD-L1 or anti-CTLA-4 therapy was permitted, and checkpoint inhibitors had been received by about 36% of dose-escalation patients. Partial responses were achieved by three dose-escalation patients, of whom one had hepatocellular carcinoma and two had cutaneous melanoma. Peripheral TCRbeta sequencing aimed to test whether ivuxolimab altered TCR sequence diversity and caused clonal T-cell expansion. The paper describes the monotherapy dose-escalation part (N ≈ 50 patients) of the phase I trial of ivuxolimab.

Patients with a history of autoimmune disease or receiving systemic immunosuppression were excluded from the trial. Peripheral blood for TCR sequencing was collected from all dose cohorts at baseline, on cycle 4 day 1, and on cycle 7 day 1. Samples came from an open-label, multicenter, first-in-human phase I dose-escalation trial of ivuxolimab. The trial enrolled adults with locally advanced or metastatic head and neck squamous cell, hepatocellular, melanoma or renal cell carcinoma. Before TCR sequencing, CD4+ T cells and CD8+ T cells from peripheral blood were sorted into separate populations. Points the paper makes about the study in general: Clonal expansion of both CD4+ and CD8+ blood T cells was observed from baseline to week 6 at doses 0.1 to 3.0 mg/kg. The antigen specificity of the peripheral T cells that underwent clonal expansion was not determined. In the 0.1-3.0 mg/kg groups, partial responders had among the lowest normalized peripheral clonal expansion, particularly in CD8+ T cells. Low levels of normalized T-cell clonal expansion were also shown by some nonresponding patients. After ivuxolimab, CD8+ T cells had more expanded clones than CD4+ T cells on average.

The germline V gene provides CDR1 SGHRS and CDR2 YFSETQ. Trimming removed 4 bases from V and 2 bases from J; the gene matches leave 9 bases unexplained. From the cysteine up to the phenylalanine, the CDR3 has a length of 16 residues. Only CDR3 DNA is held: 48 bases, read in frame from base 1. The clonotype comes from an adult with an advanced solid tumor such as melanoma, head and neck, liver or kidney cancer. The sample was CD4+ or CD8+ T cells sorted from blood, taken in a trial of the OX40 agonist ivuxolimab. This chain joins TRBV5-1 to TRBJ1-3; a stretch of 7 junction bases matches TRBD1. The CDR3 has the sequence CASSADRVRPGNTIYF. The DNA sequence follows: TGCGCCAGCAGCGCCGACAGGGTACGACCTGGAAACACCATATATTTT.